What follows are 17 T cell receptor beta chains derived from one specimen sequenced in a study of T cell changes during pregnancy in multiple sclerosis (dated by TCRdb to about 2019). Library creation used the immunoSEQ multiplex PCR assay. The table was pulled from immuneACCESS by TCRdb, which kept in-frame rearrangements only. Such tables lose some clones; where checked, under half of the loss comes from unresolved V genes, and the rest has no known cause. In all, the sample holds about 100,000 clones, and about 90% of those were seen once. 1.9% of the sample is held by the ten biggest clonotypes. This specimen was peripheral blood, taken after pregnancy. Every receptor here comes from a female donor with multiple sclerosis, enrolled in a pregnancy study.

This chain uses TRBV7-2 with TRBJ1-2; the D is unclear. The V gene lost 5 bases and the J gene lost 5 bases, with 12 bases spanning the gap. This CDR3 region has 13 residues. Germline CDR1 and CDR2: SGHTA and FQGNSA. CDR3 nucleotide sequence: TGTGCCAGCAGCCCGGGTTGGCGGTATGGCTACACCTTC. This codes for CASSPGWRYGYTF.

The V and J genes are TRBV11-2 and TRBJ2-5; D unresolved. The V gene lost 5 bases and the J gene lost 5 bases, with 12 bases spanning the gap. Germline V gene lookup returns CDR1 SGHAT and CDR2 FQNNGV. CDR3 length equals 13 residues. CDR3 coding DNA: TGTGCCAGCAGCAAAACGCTCGGGGAGACCCAGTACTTC. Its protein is CASSKTLGETQYF.

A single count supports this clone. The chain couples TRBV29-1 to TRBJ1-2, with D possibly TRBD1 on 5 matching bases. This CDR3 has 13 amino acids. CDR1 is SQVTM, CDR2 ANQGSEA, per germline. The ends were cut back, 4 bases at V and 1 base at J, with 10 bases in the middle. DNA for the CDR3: TGCAGCGTTGTTCCAGGGAATAACTATGGCTACACCTTC. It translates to CSVVPGNNYGYTF.

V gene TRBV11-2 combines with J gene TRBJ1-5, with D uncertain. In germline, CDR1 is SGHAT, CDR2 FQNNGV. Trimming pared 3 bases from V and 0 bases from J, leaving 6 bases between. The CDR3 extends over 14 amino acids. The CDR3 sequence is CASSLGSSNQPQHF. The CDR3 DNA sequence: TGTGCCAGCAGCTTGGGGAGTAGCAATCAGCCCCAGCATTTT.

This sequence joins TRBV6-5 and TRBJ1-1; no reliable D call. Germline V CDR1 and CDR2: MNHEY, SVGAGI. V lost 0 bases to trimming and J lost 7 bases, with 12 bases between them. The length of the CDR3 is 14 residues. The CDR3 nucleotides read TGTGCCAGCAGTTACTCGGGAGGTTTATTTGAAGCTTTCTTT. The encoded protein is CASSYSGGLFEAFF.

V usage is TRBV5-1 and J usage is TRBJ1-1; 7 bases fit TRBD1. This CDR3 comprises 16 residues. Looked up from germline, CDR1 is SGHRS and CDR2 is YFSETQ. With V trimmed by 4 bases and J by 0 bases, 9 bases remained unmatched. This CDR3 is CASSPVTGPLNTEAFF. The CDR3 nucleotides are TGCGCCAGCAGCCCCGTGACAGGGCCCTTGAACACTGAAGCTTTCTTT.

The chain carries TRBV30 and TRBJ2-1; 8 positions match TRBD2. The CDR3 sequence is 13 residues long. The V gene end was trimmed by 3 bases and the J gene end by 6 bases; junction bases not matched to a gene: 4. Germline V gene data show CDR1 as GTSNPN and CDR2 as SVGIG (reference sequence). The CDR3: CAWRREGINEQFF. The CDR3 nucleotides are TGTGCCTGGAGACGGGAGGGCATCAATGAGCAGTTCTTC.

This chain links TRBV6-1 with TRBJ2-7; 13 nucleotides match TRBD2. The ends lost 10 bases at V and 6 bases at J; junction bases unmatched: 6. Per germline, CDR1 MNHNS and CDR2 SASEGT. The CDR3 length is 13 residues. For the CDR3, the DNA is TGTGCCACCGGACTAGCGGGAGTTTTCGAGCAGTACTTC. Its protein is CATGLAGVFEQYF.

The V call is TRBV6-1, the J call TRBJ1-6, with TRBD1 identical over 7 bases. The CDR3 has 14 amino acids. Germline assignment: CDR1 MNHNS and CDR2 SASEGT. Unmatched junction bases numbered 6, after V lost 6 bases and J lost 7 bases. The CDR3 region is CASRATGLNSPLHF. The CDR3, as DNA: TGTGCCAGCAGGGCGACAGGGCTCAATTCACCCCTCCACTTT.

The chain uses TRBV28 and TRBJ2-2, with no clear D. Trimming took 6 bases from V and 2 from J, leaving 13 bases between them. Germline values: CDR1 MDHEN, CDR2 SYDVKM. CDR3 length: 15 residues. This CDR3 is CASRDSRTNTGELFF. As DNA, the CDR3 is TGTGCCAGCAGGGATAGCAGAACAAACACCGGGGAGCTGTTTTTT. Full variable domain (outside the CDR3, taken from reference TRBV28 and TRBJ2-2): DVKVTQSSRYLVKRTGEKVFLECVQDMDHENMFWYRQDPGLGLRLIYFSYDVKMKEKGDIPEGYSVSREKKERFSLILESASTNQTSMYLCASRDSRTNTGELFFGEGSRLTVL.

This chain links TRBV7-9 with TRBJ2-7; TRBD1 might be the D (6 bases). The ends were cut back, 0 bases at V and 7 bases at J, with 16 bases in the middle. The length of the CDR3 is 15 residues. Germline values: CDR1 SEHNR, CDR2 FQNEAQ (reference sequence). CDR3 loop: CASSLAGHLHREQYF. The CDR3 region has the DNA TGTGCCAGCAGCTTAGCGGGACACCTACACAGGGAGCAGTACTTC.

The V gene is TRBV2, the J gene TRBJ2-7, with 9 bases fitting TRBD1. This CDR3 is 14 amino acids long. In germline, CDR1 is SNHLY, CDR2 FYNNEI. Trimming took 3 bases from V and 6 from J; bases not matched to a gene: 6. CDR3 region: CASSDRGQGGEQYF. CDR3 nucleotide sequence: TGTGCCAGCAGTGATAGGGGACAGGGAGGCGAGCAGTACTTC.

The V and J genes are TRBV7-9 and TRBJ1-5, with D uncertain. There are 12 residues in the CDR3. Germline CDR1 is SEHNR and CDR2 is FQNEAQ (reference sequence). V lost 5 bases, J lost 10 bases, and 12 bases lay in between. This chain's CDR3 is CASSTDPVPQHF. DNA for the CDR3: TGTGCCAGCAGCACAGATCCGGTTCCCCAGCATTTT.

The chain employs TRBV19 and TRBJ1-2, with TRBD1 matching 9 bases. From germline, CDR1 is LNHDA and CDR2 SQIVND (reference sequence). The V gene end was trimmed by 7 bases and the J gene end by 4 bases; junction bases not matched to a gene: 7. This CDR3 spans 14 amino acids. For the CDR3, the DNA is TGTGCCAGTATCGGGACAGGGATTTTCTATGGCTACACCTTC. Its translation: CASIGTGIFYGYTF.

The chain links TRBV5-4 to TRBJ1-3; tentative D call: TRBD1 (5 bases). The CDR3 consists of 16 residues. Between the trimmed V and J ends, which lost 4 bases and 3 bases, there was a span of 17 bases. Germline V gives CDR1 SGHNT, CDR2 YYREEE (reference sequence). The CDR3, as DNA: TGTGCCAGCAGCGCCGGGACTGGAGCTGATGGAAACACCATATATTTT. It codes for CASSAGTGADGNTIYF.

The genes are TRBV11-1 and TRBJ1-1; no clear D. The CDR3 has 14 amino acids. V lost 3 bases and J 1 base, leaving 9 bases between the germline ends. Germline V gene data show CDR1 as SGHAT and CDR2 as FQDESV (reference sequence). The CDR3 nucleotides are TGTGCCAGCAGCTTGGTCCGCGGGAACACTGAAGCTTTCTTT. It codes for CASSLVRGNTEAFF.

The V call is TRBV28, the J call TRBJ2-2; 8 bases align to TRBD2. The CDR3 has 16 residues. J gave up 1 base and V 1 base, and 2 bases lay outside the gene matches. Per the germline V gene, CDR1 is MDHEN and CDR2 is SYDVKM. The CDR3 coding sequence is TGTGCCAGCAGTTTATCCGGGAGGGGGAACACCGGGGAGCTGTTTTTT. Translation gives CASSLSGRGNTGELFF.